This TCR beta chain was found in a study of human T cells and chemical hapten exposure. As for the study in general: Variation in per-sample TCR yields came mainly from small pooled library volume differences.

Overall study results and limits: The number of TCRs over 1 in 1000 frequency stayed unchanged after DPC.

The template was total RNA from unfractionated whole blood. On this clonotype itself: The antigen is undetermined.

Each cDNA molecule in the library carried unique molecular identifiers. In the original processing: Sampled TCR counts reached a median of roughly 90,000 per sample, with values ranging from roughly 20,000 to 750,000. One entry per CDR3 protein, called by TCRdb with MiXCR from the reads. TCRdb assigned the V and J calls; the authors' analysis was not used. Found here are around 120,000 distinct CDR3 sequences, approximately 9% of them singletons; the top ten hold around 1.5%. The receptor comes from a human donor in good health. Some clones in this sample may be carry-over from other donors' samples. The specimen sequenced was whole blood.

DNA of the CDR3: TGCGCCAGCAGGCCGACCACCGGTAGAGATACGCAGTATTTT. It yields the protein CASRPTTGRDTQYF. This chain joins TRBV5-1 and TRBJ2-3; D gene uncertain. This CDR3 is built from 14 residues. Germline assignment: CDR1 SGHRS and CDR2 YFSETQ. Trimming took off 5 bases at V and 5 bases at J, with 15 bases between the two ends.